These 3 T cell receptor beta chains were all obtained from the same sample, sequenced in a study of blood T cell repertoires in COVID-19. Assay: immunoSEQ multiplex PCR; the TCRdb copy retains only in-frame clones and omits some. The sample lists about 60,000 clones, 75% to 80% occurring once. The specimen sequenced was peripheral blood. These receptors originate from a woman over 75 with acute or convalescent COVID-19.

The CDR3 DNA is TGCAGCGTTGAAGATGGGGACAGGGTCTCTGGCTACACCTTC. Amino acids: CSVEDGDRVSGYTF. The gene calls are TRBV29-1 and TRBJ1-2, with 9 bases identical to TRBD1. Trimming took 0 bases from V and 7 from J; bases not matched to a gene: 6. The germline V gene encodes CDR1 SQVTM and CDR2 ANQGSEA. This CDR3 contains 14 residues. The whole variable domain, filled in from reference TRBV29-1 and TRBJ1-2, reads SAVISQKPSRDICQRGTSLTIQCQVDSQVTMMFWYRQQPGQSLTLIATANQGSEATYESGFVIDKFPISRPNLTFSTLTVSNMSPEDSSIYLCSVEDGDRVSGYTFGSGTRLTVV.

The chain's CDR3 is CASGPGLENDEQFF. DNA of the CDR3: TGCGCCTCGGGGCCGGGACTGGAGAACGATGAGCAGTTCTTC. The chain links TRBV5-1 to TRBJ2-1; TRBD2 is a possible D gene (6 bases). Trimming removed 10 bases at V and 8 bases at J, with 22 bases between. CDR1 and CDR2 (germline): SGHRS, YFSETQ. CDR3 length: 14 residues.

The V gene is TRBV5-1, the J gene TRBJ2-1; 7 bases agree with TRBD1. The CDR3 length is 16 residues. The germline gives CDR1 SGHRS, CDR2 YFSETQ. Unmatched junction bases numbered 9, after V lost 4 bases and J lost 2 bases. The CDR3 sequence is CASSRQGESTYNEQFF. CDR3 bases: TGCGCCAGCAGCCGACAGGGAGAAAGTACCTACAATGAGCAGTTCTTC.